These 20 T cell receptor beta chains share one sample of origin, sequenced in a study of blood T cell repertoires in COVID-19. TCRdb's copy holds only in-frame clones and misses some; the assay was immunoSEQ multiplex PCR. The sample lists approximately 250,000 clones, 84% occurring once. The sample taken for sequencing was peripheral blood. The receptor set was obtained from a woman in her thirties or forties who had recovered from COVID-19.

About this clone itself: Additional DNA sequences in this sample encode the identical CDR3. The chain carries TRBV12-3 or TRBV12-4 and TRBJ2-5; D not certain. This CDR3 contains 13 residues. V lost 3 bases and J lost 4, with 9 bases in between. This CDR3 reads CASSLRGRETQYF. The CDR3 region has the DNA TGTGCCAGCAGTTTGAGAGGTAGAGAGACCCAGTACTTC.

The rearrangement joins TRBV27 to TRBJ1-1; 9 positions agree with TRBD1. V lost 6 bases to trimming and J lost 1 base; unmatched junction nucleotides: 9. The CDR3 runs 16 residues. CDR1 is MNHEY and CDR2 is SMNVEV in the germline V gene (reference sequence). CDR3 in DNA: TGTGCCAGCAGGATACTACCGGGACAGGGGAACACTGAAGCTTTCTTT. Translated, it gives CASRILPGQGNTEAFF.

The chain links TRBV2 to TRBJ2-7; 7 bases align to TRBD2. After removal of 8 bases from V and 3 bases from J, the junction contained 7 bases not matched to a gene. The CDR3 covers 13 residues. Germline CDR1 reads SNHLY; CDR2 reads FYNNEI. The DNA of the CDR3 is TGTGCCAGCCGATCTGGGACTAACTACGAGCAGTACTTC. It translates to CASRSGTNYEQYF.

This clone was picked up a small number of times. The rearrangement uses TRBV30 and TRBJ1-5; perhaps TRBD1 as D (5 bases). This CDR3 has 15 residues. V lost 0 bases and J 2 bases, leaving 11 bases between the germline ends. Germline-derived CDR1 and CDR2 are GTSNPN and SVGIG (reference sequence). The CDR3 is CAWSVGDSRNQPQHF. The CDR3 DNA reads as TGTGCCTGGAGTGTGGGTGACAGCCGCAATCAGCCCCAGCATTTT.

The V gene is TRBV27, the J gene TRBJ2-1, with 7 bases aligning to TRBD2. V gave up 2 bases and J gave up 0 bases; unmatched junction bases: 7. The germline V gene encodes CDR1 MNHEY and CDR2 SMNVEV (reference sequence). The CDR3 has 17 residues. The CDR3 is CASSLRSGVSSYNEQFF. The CDR3 DNA follows: TGTGCCAGCAGTTTACGAAGCGGGGTGAGCTCCTACAATGAGCAGTTCTTC.

CDR3 sequence (DNA): TGTGCCAGCAGGAGGGGGCCTGGGGAGACCCAGTACTTC. Translated: CASRRGPGETQYF. The rearrangement uses TRBV2 and TRBJ2-5, with 7 bases identical to TRBD1. In germline, CDR1 is SNHLY, CDR2 FYNNEI. V trimming: 6 bases; J trimming: 5 bases; junction bases outside the gene matches: 6. This CDR3 is built from 13 residues.

V usage is TRBV5-1 and J usage is TRBJ1-5; D might be TRBD1 (5 bases). Germline V gene lookup returns CDR1 SGHRS and CDR2 YFSETQ. Trimming stripped 5 bases from V and 0 bases from J, with 15 bases between. This CDR3 has 16 amino acids. DNA for the CDR3: TGCGCCAGCAGGCCGGGTGGGGCTCTTAGCAATCAGCCCCAGCATTTT. Residues: CASRPGGALSNQPQHF.

This clone is a singleton in its sample. The junction departs from the called germline gene at one end, perhaps through a read error. The genes are TRBV11-2 and TRBJ2-7; D possibly corresponds to TRBD1 (5 bases). The germline CDR1 and CDR2 sequences are SGHAT and FQNNGV. The CDR3 has 11 amino acids. The CDR3 nucleotides read TGTGCCAGCAGCTTAGGGGGCCTGGTGAACTTC. Translated: CASSLGGLVNF.

The chain recombines TRBV7-2 with TRBJ2-1; perhaps TRBD2 as D (6 bases). V was pared by 5 bases and J by 6 bases, with 17 bases between. The CDR3 contains 15 residues. Looked up from germline, CDR1 is SGHTA and CDR2 is FQGNSA. CDR3 amino acids: CASSPRTTQRNEQFF. The CDR3 region has the DNA TGTGCCAGCAGCCCCCGGACTACGCAGCGCAATGAGCAGTTCTTC.

The V call is TRBV27, the J call TRBJ1-5, with unresolved D. This CDR3 region has 13 residues. Trimming took 2 bases from V and 9 from J, leaving 11 bases between them. Germline assignment: CDR1 MNHEY and CDR2 SMNVEV (reference sequence). This chain's CDR3 is CASSLNTQTPQHF. The DNA for the CDR3 is TGTGCCAGCAGTTTAAACACCCAAACGCCCCAGCATTTT.

The CDR3 reads CASSFGGTAGRYEQYF. DNA of the CDR3: TGTGCCAGCAGCTTTGGGGGGACGGCGGGACGCTACGAGCAGTACTTC. This chain connects TRBV5-4 to TRBJ2-7; D is possibly TRBD2 (6 bases). CDR1 SGHNT and CDR2 YYREEE come from the germline V gene (reference sequence). The CDR3 has 16 residues. V lost 2 bases, J lost 3 bases, and 18 bases lay in between.

This clone has more than one count but fewer than ten. This rearrangement joins TRBV5-4 to TRBJ1-6; 8 positions agree with TRBD1. The CDR3 extends over 17 amino acids. The germline CDR1 and CDR2 sequences are SGHNT and YYREEE (reference sequence). V shed 4 bases and J 5 bases; nucleotides not matched to a gene: 11. The CDR3 is CASSRKASGQDNSPLHF. The CDR3 DNA sequence: TGTGCCAGCAGCCGCAAGGCCTCGGGACAGGATAATTCACCCCTCCACTTT.

This clone appeared a single time. The rearrangement links TRBV10-3 to TRBJ2-7, with D maybe TRBD1 (5 bases). The germline V gene encodes CDR1 ENHRY and CDR2 SYGVKD. Between the trimmed V and J ends, which lost 2 bases and 5 bases, there was a span of 10 bases. The CDR3 has 13 residues. In DNA, the CDR3 is TGTGCCATCAGTGAGCAGGGCGTCGACGAGCAGTACTTC. Protein product: CAISEQGVDEQYF.

V is TRBV7-9 and J is TRBJ2-7; perhaps TRBD2 as D (6 bases). Trimming left V 6 bases short and J 1 base short, with 19 bases between. This CDR3 region has 16 residues. In germline, CDR1 is SEHNR, CDR2 FQNEAQ (reference sequence). The CDR3 loop reads CASSGGRTQESYEQYF. DNA of the CDR3: TGTGCCAGCAGTGGGGGGAGAACACAGGAGTCCTACGAGCAGTACTTC.

The rearrangement links TRBV6-6 to TRBJ2-5; 12 bases map to TRBD1. The CDR3 is 15 residues long. V lost 5 bases and J lost 4; bases outside the gene matches: 5. CDR1 MNHNY and CDR2 SVGAGI come from the germline V gene (reference sequence). CDR3 nucleotides: TGTGCCAGCAGTAAGGGACAGGGGGCAACAGAGACCCAGTACTTC. Translated, it gives CASSKGQGATETQYF.

The J gene is TRBJ2-7, the V gene TRBV5-1; D remains unclear. Germline CDR1 is SGHRS and CDR2 is YFSETQ. This CDR3 spans 15 amino acids. The V gene lost 0 bases and the J gene lost 2 bases, with 12 bases spanning the gap. The CDR3 DNA reads as TGCGCCAGCAGCTTGGCCCCGGCGGATACCTACGAGCAGTACTTC. Its translation is CASSLAPADTYEQYF.

The chain has TRBV3-1 (or the pseudogene TRBV3-2) and TRBJ1-2; D not resolved. The CDR3 has 16 amino acids. The V and J ends lost 3 bases and 4 bases respectively, with 18 bases between them. Germline V gene data show CDR1 as LGHDT and CDR2 as YNNKEL (reference sequence). Here the CDR3 reads CASSQQWRRGVYGYTF. Written as DNA, the CDR3 is TGTGCCAGCAGCCAGCAGTGGCGACGAGGTGTCTATGGCTACACCTTC.

This clone was seen only once. This chain joins TRBV6-5 and TRBJ1-1, with 10 positions matching TRBD1. Unmatched junction bases numbered 3, after V lost 5 bases and J lost 0 bases. The CDR3 runs to 15 residues. CDR1 is MNHEY and CDR2 is SVGAGI in the germline V gene. The CDR3 DNA is TGTGCCAGCAGTAGGGACAGGGGAATGAACACTGAAGCTTTCTTT. The encoded protein is CASSRDRGMNTEAFF.

The chain has TRBV7-9 and TRBJ1-1; 7 bases agree with TRBD1. This CDR3 is 14 amino acids long. CDR1 and CDR2 from the germline V gene are SEHNR and FQNEAQ (reference sequence). The trim removed 5 bases at V and 4 bases at J, leaving 7 bases unmatched. CDR3 protein: CASSRRQGTTEAFF. The CDR3 DNA reads as TGTGCCAGCAGCCGTCGACAGGGTACCACTGAAGCTTTCTTT. The variable domain in full, completed from reference TRBV7-9 and TRBJ1-1, reads DTGVSQNPRHKITKRGQNVTFRCDPISEHNRLYWYRQTLGQGPEFLTYFQNEAQLEKSRLLSDRFSAERPKGSFSTLEIQRTEQGDSAMYLCASSRRQGTTEAFFGQGTRLTVV.

The chain combines TRBV6-5 with TRBJ2-7, with a tentative D call TRBD2 (7 bases). Germline loops: CDR1 MNHEY, CDR2 SVGAGI. V lost 5 bases and J lost 4, with 15 bases in between. CDR3 size: 14 residues. The CDR3 DNA follows: TGTGCCAGCAGTAGGCGGGGGCCGGGTTACGAGCAGTACTTC. Its protein product is CASSRRGPGYEQYF.